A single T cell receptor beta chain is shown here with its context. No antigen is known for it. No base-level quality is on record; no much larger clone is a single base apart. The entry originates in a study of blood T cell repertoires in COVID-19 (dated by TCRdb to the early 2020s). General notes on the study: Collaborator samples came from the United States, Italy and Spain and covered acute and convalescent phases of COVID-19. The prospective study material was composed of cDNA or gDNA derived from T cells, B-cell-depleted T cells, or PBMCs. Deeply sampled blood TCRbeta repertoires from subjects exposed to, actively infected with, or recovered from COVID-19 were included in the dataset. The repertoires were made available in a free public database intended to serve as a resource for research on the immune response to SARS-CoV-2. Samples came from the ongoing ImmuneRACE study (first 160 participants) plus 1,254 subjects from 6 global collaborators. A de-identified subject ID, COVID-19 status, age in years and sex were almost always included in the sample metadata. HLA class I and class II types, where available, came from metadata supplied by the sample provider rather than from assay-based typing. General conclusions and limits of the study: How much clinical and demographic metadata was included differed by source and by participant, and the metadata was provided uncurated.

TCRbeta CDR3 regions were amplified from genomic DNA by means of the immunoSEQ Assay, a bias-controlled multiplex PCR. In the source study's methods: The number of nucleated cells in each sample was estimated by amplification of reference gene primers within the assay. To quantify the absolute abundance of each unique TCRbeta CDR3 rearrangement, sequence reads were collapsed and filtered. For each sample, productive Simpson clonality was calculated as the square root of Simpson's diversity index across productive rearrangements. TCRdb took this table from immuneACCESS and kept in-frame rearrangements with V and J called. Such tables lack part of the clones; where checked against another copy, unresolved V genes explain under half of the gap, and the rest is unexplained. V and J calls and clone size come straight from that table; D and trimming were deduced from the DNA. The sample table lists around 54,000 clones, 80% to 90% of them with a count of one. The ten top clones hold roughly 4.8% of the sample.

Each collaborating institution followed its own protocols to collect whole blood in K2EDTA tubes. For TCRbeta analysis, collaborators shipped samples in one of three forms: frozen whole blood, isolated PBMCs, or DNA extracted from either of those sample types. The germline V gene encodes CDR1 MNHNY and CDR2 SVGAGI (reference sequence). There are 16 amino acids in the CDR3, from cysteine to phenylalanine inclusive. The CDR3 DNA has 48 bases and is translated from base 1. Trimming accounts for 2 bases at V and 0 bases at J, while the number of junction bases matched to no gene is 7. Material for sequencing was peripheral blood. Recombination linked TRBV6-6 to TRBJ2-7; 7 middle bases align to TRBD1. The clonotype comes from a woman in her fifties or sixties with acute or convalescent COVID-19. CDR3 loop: CASSYPLGQFSYEQYF. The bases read TGTGCCAGCAGTTACCCCTTGGGACAGTTCTCCTACGAGCAGTACTTC.